One sample yielded the 12 T cell receptor beta chains listed below, sequenced in a study of cytomegalovirus exposure and HLA in healthy donors. Vbeta (60) and Jbeta (13) primers were used in the PCR. Sequencing was performed with immunoSEQ multiplex PCR; in TCRdb, only in-frame clones are kept and a portion is missing. This table has about 120,000 clones, around 84% appearing once. Sequencing was performed on PBMCs. The source is a woman aged 25 to 45 in good health and CMV-seropositive.

This clone is a singleton in its sample. The rearrangement joins TRBV29-1 to TRBJ1-2, with TRBD1 matching over 11 bases. Germline CDR1 SQVTM, CDR2 ANQGSEA. This CDR3 spans 16 amino acids. V shed 4 bases, J shed 0 bases, and the junction held 7 bases outside the gene matches. The CDR3 DNA sequence: TGCAGCGTTGCACCCGGGACAGGGGGGGCTAACTATGGCTACACCTTC. Encoded protein: CSVAPGTGGANYGYTF.

This clone was counted once. V usage is TRBV19 and J usage is TRBJ2-1; 7 bases agree with TRBD1. The CDR3 runs 15 residues. The J segment lost 7 bases and the V segment lost 5 bases, leaving 11 bases of the junction unmatched. Looked up from germline, CDR1 is LNHDA and CDR2 is SQIVND (reference sequence). The CDR3 region is CASSSSTGVRNEQFF. CDR3 nucleotide sequence: TGTGCCAGTAGTTCATCTACAGGGGTGAGAAATGAGCAGTTCTTC.

As for this clone: Within the sample, other DNA sequences also encode this same CDR3. The J gene is TRBJ2-3, the V gene TRBV5-6; tentative D call: TRBD2 (5 bases). The ends were cut back, 2 bases at V and 5 bases at J, with 15 bases in the middle. The CDR3 length is 15 residues. The germline V gene encodes CDR1 SGHDT and CDR2 YYEEEE. The CDR3 reads CASSFGLHRGDTQYF. CDR3 nucleotides: TGTGCCAGCAGCTTTGGACTCCACCGGGGAGATACGCAGTATTTT. Looking up the rest from reference TRBV5-6 and TRBJ2-3 gives the full variable domain: DAGVTQSPTHLIKTRGQQVTLRCSPKSGHDTVSWYQQALGQGPQFIFQYYEEEERQRGNFPDRFSGHQFPNYSSELNVNALLLGDSALYLCASSFGLHRGDTQYFGPGTRLTVL.

This chain links TRBV5-1 with TRBJ2-2, with TRBD1 matching 7 bases. CDR3 length: 14 residues. V gave up 4 bases and J gave up 6 bases; unmatched junction bases: 6. Germline V gene data show CDR1 as SGHRS and CDR2 as YFSETQ. The CDR3 protein is CASSTTGEPGELFF. CDR3 sequence (DNA): TGCGCCAGCAGCACCACAGGGGAACCCGGGGAGCTGTTTTTT.

V gene TRBV30 combines with J gene TRBJ1-5; D is uncertain. This CDR3 is built from 14 residues. In germline, CDR1 is GTSNPN, CDR2 SVGIG (reference sequence). Trimming removed 0 bases at V and 3 bases at J, with 9 bases between. CDR3 sequence reads: CAWSVDSVNQPQHF. CDR3 nucleotides: TGTGCCTGGAGTGTAGACTCAGTCAATCAGCCCCAGCATTTT.

A single count supports this clone. This sequence joins TRBV30 and TRBJ2-5; no definite D call. The CDR3 runs to 16 residues. V lost 0 bases and J lost 2, with 16 bases in between. In germline, CDR1 is GTSNPN, CDR2 SVGIG (reference sequence). DNA for the CDR3: TGTGCCTGGAGTGTTTACCGCGGCACGAGGCAAGAGACCCAGTACTTC. Protein product: CAWSVYRGTRQETQYF.

V usage is TRBV6-4 and J usage is TRBJ2-2, with a possible D match to TRBD1 (6 bases). Germline V CDR1 and CDR2: MRHNA, SNTAGT. The CDR3 spans 15 residues. V was clipped by 5 bases and J by 5 bases, with 15 bases between them. CDR3 region: CASSPRDISTGELFF. CDR3 sequence (DNA): TGTGCCAGCAGTCCCCGGGACATTTCTACCGGGGAGCTGTTTTTT.

The chain is built from TRBV4-3 and TRBJ2-1; 13 bases are shared with TRBD2. The trim removed 7 bases at V and 4 bases at J, leaving 7 bases unmatched. The CDR3 is made up of 16 amino acids. Germline V CDR1 and CDR2: LGHNA, YSLEER. CDR3 amino acids: CASNPTSGGIYNEQFF. DNA of the CDR3: TGCGCCAGCAACCCGACTAGCGGGGGGATTTACAATGAGCAGTTCTTC.

The sample holds a few counts of this clone. V is TRBV5-8 and J is TRBJ1-4; TRBD1 aligns across 8 bases. This CDR3 region has 15 residues. Per germline, CDR1 SGHTS and CDR2 YDEGEE. Losses at the gene ends were 4 bases for V and 4 bases for J; bases not matched to a gene: 6. This CDR3 reads CASSPSGQGNEKLFF. CDR3 sequence (DNA): TGTGCCAGCAGCCCTTCAGGACAGGGTAATGAAAAACTGTTTTTT.

This chain uses TRBV7-9 with TRBJ1-3; D is ambiguous. Germline V gene sequence: CDR1 SEHNR, CDR2 FQNEAQ (reference sequence). The ends were cut back, 1 base at V and 4 bases at J, with 8 bases in the middle. The CDR3 length is 14 residues. The CDR3 loop is CASSLGGAGNTIYF. Here the CDR3 DNA reads TGTGCCAGCAGCTTAGGGGGAGCAGGAAACACCATATATTTT.

The genes are TRBV28 and TRBJ1-4, with TRBD1 as a possible D gene (5 bases). Looked up from germline, CDR1 is MDHEN and CDR2 is SYDVKM. V dropped 7 bases and J dropped 8 bases, with 17 bases sitting between them. The CDR3 runs 14 residues. CDR3 in amino acids: CASTIKAGIEKLFF. The CDR3, as DNA: TGTGCCAGCACTATAAAGGCAGGGATAGAAAAACTGTTTTTT.

The chain is built from TRBV10-3 and TRBJ1-1, with a tentative D call TRBD1 (5 bases). The ends were cut back, 11 bases at V and 2 bases at J, with 12 bases in the middle. Per germline, CDR1 ENHRY and CDR2 SYGVKD. The CDR3 length is 12 residues. CDR3 in amino acids: CAVVGGNTEAFF. CDR3 bases: TGTGCCGTCGTCGGGGGAAACACTGAAGCTTTCTTT.